Listed here are 2 T cell receptor beta chains from one sample, sequenced in a study of CD8 T cells in Susac syndrome (dated 2019 in TCRdb). Libraries came from the immunoSEQ multiplex PCR assay. RNA was extracted using the RNeasy kit, and roughly 0.5 to 1 microgram was reverse transcribed with random hexamers. TCRdb trimmed public reads at Q25 via fastp, called clones via MiXCR and kept in-frame beta chains. Rows matching on CDR3 protein sequence are summarized as one entry with the most common DNA and genes. In all, the sample holds fewer than 150,000 distinct CDR3 sequences, and 94% of those were seen once. The ten largest make up roughly 0.27% of the sample. Material: CD8+ T cells from PBMCs. The receptors here all came from a human donor in good health.

The chain carries TRBV27 and TRBJ1-2, with TRBD1 matching 12 bases. The CDR3 runs 14 residues. The J segment lost 8 bases and the V segment lost 5 bases, leaving 6 bases of the junction unmatched. Germline values: CDR1 MNHEY, CDR2 SMNVEV (reference sequence). The CDR3 is CASSPGTGGFGYTF. The CDR3 bases are TGTGCCAGCAGTCCCGGGACAGGGGGCTTCGGCTACACCTTC.

The chain links TRBV12-3 or TRBV12-4 to TRBJ1-2; the match to TRBD1 covers 8 bases. The V gene end was trimmed by 5 bases and the J gene end by 4 bases; junction bases not matched to a gene: 9. The CDR3 runs to 15 residues. The CDR3 protein is CASSTRQGLSYGYTF. CDR3 DNA sequence: TGTGCCAGCAGTACCCGACAGGGGTTGAGCTATGGCTACACCTTC.